The 14 T cell receptor beta chains below were found in one sample sequenced in a study of CD8 T cells in ankylosing spondylitis. The study's findings and limits: Within ankylosing spondylitis blood, a TCR beta motif made up of eight highly homologous variants appeared to be characteristic.

Antigens of these TCRs are unknown. MiXCR, run by TCRdb on the 5' RACE reads, gives a single entry per CDR3 protein. This repertoire shows fewer than 450,000 distinct CDR3 sequences, about a sixth found once; its top ten account for 0.95% to 1.1%. Specimen: blood, either unsorted or a sorted T cell fraction (not recorded which). The receptor source for this set is a male donor with ankylosing spondylitis.

This clonotype showed up just a few times. V usage is TRBV7-9 and J usage is TRBJ2-2; D gene unclear. Deletions cut 5 bases from V and 2 bases from J, with 15 bases between. The CDR3 has 16 amino acids. Germline CDR1 reads SEHNR; CDR2 reads FQNEAQ (reference sequence). CDR3 sequence reads: CASSRPSADNTGELFF. The CDR3 DNA reads as TGTGCCAGCAGCCGTCCGTCGGCGGATAACACCGGGGAGCTGTTTTTT.

The table lists this clonotype with a few counts. This chain joins TRBV29-1 and TRBJ2-7; 9 bases are shared with TRBD1. V dropped 6 bases and J dropped 1; count of bases not matched to a gene: 4. The germline V gene has CDR1 SQVTM and CDR2 ANQGSEA. The CDR3 runs 13 residues. The CDR3 DNA reads TGCAGCGTCAAACAGGGGGCTTCCTACGAGCAGTACTTC. This translates into CSVKQGASYEQYF.

J is TRBJ2-2 and V is TRBV24-1; D is ambiguous. The CDR3 has 12 amino acids. Trimming pared 6 bases from V and 4 bases from J, leaving 5 bases between. Germline V gene data show CDR1 as KGHDR and CDR2 as SFDVKD. CDR3 amino acids: CATSPPTGELFF. CDR3 nucleotides: TGTGCCACCAGTCCGCCCACCGGGGAGCTGTTTTTT.

The chain carries TRBV7-6 and TRBJ1-2; D is unresolved. This CDR3 is 13 amino acids long. From germline, CDR1 is SGHVS and CDR2 FNYEAQ. V gave up 1 base and J gave up 8 bases, with 11 bases separating them. In nucleotides, the CDR3 is TGTGCCAGCAGCTTAGTGGAGGGTAACGGCTACACCTTC. It codes for CASSLVEGNGYTF.

In DNA form, the CDR3 reads TGCGCCAGCAGCTTGGATGGGGGTCCGGCACAAGAGACCCAGTACTTC. Its protein is CASSLDGGPAQETQYF. The rearrangement uses TRBV5-1 and TRBJ2-5, with D possibly called TRBD1 or TRBD2 (5 bases each). This CDR3 has 16 residues. Germline V gene lookup returns CDR1 SGHRS and CDR2 YFSETQ. The V gene lost 0 bases and the J gene lost 2 bases, with 14 bases spanning the gap. Full variable domain (rest looked up from reference TRBV5-1 and TRBJ2-5): KAGVTQTPRYLIKTRGQQVTLSCSPISGHRSVSWYQQTPGQGLQFLFEYFSETQRNKGNFPGRFSGRQFSNSRSEMNVSTLELGDSALYLCASSLDGGPAQETQYFGPGTRLLVL.

CDR3 in DNA: TGTGCCAGCAGCTTAGTGAGACAGATTACCGATGAGCAGTTCTTC. Translating it yields CASSLVRQITDEQFF. The rearrangement links TRBV7-2 to TRBJ2-1; TRBD1 might be the D (5 bases). The V end was cut by 1 base, the J end by 8 bases, with 15 bases between. The CDR3 extends over 15 amino acids. The germline CDR1 and CDR2 sequences are SGHTA and FQGNSA.

The V and J genes are TRBV30 and TRBJ2-7; TRBD1 is a possible D gene (5 bases). The CDR3 contains 15 residues. The V end was cut by 3 bases, the J end by 0 bases, with 15 bases between. Germline CDR1 reads GTSNPN; CDR2 reads SVGIG (reference sequence). CDR3 nucleotides: TGTGCCTGGAGCCCCACAGGTTCCAGCTCCTACGAGCAGTACTTC. This translates into CAWSPTGSSSYEQYF.

Only a few counts were recorded for this clonotype. The rearrangement joins TRBV27 to TRBJ2-1, with D possibly TRBD1 on 6 matching bases. Germline V gene lookup returns CDR1 MNHEY and CDR2 SMNVEV (reference sequence). Trimming removed 3 bases at V and 0 bases at J, with 18 bases between. This CDR3 comprises 18 residues. The CDR3 loop is CASSFWQGLLVSYNEQFF. The DNA of the CDR3 is TGTGCCAGCAGTTTTTGGCAGGGGCTACTTGTCTCCTACAATGAGCAGTTCTTC.

In its sample, this clonotype was seen a few times. The chain employs TRBV20-1 and TRBJ1-1; D ambiguous. Trimming stripped 7 bases from V and 1 base from J, with 10 bases between. The CDR3 sequence is 12 residues long. The V gene's germline CDR1 is DFQATT and CDR2 SNEGSKA (reference sequence). The CDR3 protein is CSVRRTNTEAFF. CDR3 nucleotide sequence: TGCAGTGTTCGGCGCACGAACACTGAAGCTTTCTTT.

The rearrangement uses TRBV28 and TRBJ2-5; D may match TRBD1 or TRBD2 (5 bases each). The CDR3 contains 14 residues. Germline-derived CDR1 and CDR2 are MDHEN and SYDVKM. Trimming removed 5 bases from V and 6 bases from J, with 16 bases in between. The CDR3 spells CASSPRGGAKTQYF. DNA for the CDR3: TGTGCCAGCAGTCCCCGTGGGGGAGCGAAGACCCAGTACTTC. The complete variable domain, with remaining parts taken from reference TRBV28 and TRBJ2-5, reads DVKVTQSSRYLVKRTGEKVFLECVQDMDHENMFWYRQDPGLGLRLIYFSYDVKMKEKGDIPEGYSVSREKKERFSLILESASTNQTSMYLCASSPRGGAKTQYFGPGTRLLVL.

The sample holds a few counts of this clonotype. The chain joins TRBV12-3 or TRBV12-4 to TRBJ1-6; D might be TRBD1 (6 bases). Trimming pared 4 bases from V and 9 bases from J, leaving 10 bases between. The CDR3 extends over 13 amino acids. The chain's CDR3 is CASSSQGFSPLHF. The CDR3 DNA sequence: TGTGCCAGCAGTTCCCAGGGGTTTTCACCCCTCCACTTT.

The count of this clonotype is one. The V call is TRBV7-9, the J call TRBJ1-1; D call uncertain. Between the trimmed V and J ends, which lost 1 base and 0 bases, there was a span of 6 bases. The CDR3 runs 14 residues. Germline V gene data show CDR1 as SEHNR and CDR2 as FQNEAQ (reference sequence). The CDR3 spells CASSLGWLNTEAFF. The CDR3 bases are TGTGCCAGCAGCTTAGGGTGGTTGAACACTGAAGCTTTCTTT.

The J gene is TRBJ2-1, the V gene TRBV6-5, with 10 positions matching TRBD2. V shed 0 bases, J shed 6 bases, and the junction held 5 bases outside the gene matches. In germline, CDR1 is MNHEY, CDR2 SVGAGI. The length of the CDR3 is 16 residues. The CDR3 is CASSYSSGRAGNEQFF. The CDR3 DNA is TGTGCCAGCAGTTACTCGAGCGGGAGGGCCGGCAATGAGCAGTTCTTC.

The rearrangement links TRBV11-2 to TRBJ2-7, with 9 bases lining up with TRBD1. The CDR3 sequence is 16 residues long. CDR1 and CDR2 (germline): SGHAT, FQNNGV. Unmatched junction bases numbered 11, after V lost 5 bases and J lost 3 bases. The CDR3 spells CASSAGGGTGHYEQYF. The CDR3 coding sequence is TGTGCCAGCAGCGCTGGGGGGGGGACAGGGCACTACGAGCAGTACTTC.